This T cell receptor (beta chain) comes out of a study of CD8 T cells in ankylosing spondylitis. The study's findings and limits: In synovial fluid and blood from reactive arthritis, some motif variants were previously reported. Peripheral blood held disease-linked clones only at relatively low frequency, and these were CD8+.

This clonotype was observed a few times. The antigen is not known. Scientists made TCR beta libraries using quantitative 5'-RACE with molecular barcodes. TCRdb reprocessed the 5' RACE reads with MiXCR, giving one entry per CDR3 protein. The sample lists 250,000 to 350,000 distinct CDR3 sequences, 20% occurring once. This TCR was recovered from a female donor with ankylosing spondylitis or in good health (not recorded which). The material sequenced was blood, either unsorted or a sorted T cell fraction (not recorded which).

The CDR3 coding sequence is TGCAGTGCTAGAGGCGACAGTTTCTACAATGAGCAGTTCTTC. Protein product: CSARGDSFYNEQFF. The V and J genes are TRBV20-1 and TRBJ2-1, with D perhaps TRBD1 (5 bases). The CDR3 runs 14 residues. V lost 1 base and J lost 3, with 10 bases in between. CDR1 is DFQATT and CDR2 is SNEGSKA in the germline V gene (reference sequence).